The 22 T cell receptor beta chains reported below all come from one sample, sequenced in a study of T cell clones after liver transplantation. Libraries were prepared by immunoSEQ multiplex PCR; TCRdb keeps only in-frame clonotypes and omits some of them. This sample has about 100,000 clones; about 81% occur once, and the top ten carry around 0.97%. The material sequenced was CD4+ T cells from blood, taken before liver transplant. All receptors come from a human donor who received a liver transplant.

The V and J genes are TRBV7-2 and TRBJ1-2, with 9 positions matching TRBD1. Germline CDR1 reads SGHTA; CDR2 reads FQGNSA. This CDR3 is built from 15 residues. The junction had 10 bases not matched to a gene; V was cut back by 3 bases and J by 8 bases. For the CDR3, the DNA is TGTGCCAGCAGCTTCCATCCACAGGGGGCTTTGGGCTACACCTTC. Protein: CASSFHPQGALGYTF.

This clone came up once. The rearrangement joins TRBV27 to TRBJ1-4; D not certain. The ends were cut back, 6 bases at V and 7 bases at J, with 18 bases in the middle. CDR3 size: 15 residues. Germline V lookup: CDR1 MNHEY, CDR2 SMNVEV (reference sequence). This chain's CDR3 is CASRETGPWGEKLFF. CDR3 coding DNA: TGTGCCAGCAGAGAGACGGGCCCCTGGGGTGAAAAACTGTTTTTT. Full variable domain (rest looked up from reference TRBV27 and TRBJ1-4): EAQVTQNPRYLITVTGKKLTVTCSQNMNHEYMSWYRQDPGLGLRQIYYSMNVEVTDKGDVPEGYKVSRKEKRNFPLILESPSPNQTSLYFCASRETGPWGEKLFFGSGTQLSVL.

The rearrangement joins TRBV7-3 to TRBJ2-1; D call uncertain. There are 14 residues in the CDR3. Germline V lookup: CDR1 SGHTA, CDR2 FQGTGA. Between the trimmed V and J ends, which lost 2 bases and 5 bases, there was a span of 10 bases. The CDR3 loop reads CASSLFASNNEQFF. CDR3 DNA sequence: TGTGCCAGCAGCTTATTTGCCTCGAACAATGAGCAGTTCTTC.

There are a few counts of this clone. The V and J genes are TRBV7-3 and TRBJ2-3, with a weak D call TRBD2 (6 bases). V was cut by 3 bases and J by 5 bases, with 15 bases left in between. CDR1 SGHTA and CDR2 FQGTGA come from the germline V gene. CDR3 length: 15 residues. The CDR3 DNA sequence: TGTGCCAGCAGCTTGGCTCTAGCGACCATAGATACGCAGTATTTT. Translated, it gives CASSLALATIDTQYF.

This chain uses TRBV7-2 with TRBJ2-1, with D unclear. The CDR3 has 13 amino acids. CDR1 is SGHTA, CDR2 FQGNSA, per germline. The V and J ends lost 5 bases and 3 bases respectively, with 8 bases between them. CDR3 in amino acids: CASSTPNYNEQFF. CDR3 DNA: TGTGCCAGCAGCACCCCTAACTACAATGAGCAGTTCTTC.

The chain has TRBV4-1 and TRBJ1-5; 8 nucleotides align to TRBD1. CDR3 size: 14 residues. V trimming: 3 bases; J trimming: 2 bases; junction bases outside the gene matches: 0. Germline CDR1 is MGHRA and CDR2 is YSYEKL. CDR3 DNA sequence: TGCGCCAGCAGCCAGGGACAGGGCAATCAGCCCCAGCATTTT. The encoded protein is CASSQGQGNQPQHF.

CDR3 amino acids: CASSGNRHNYGYTF. CDR3 sequence (DNA): TGTGCCAGCAGTGGGAACAGACATAACTATGGCTACACCTTC. The genes are TRBV6-1 and TRBJ1-2; the D is unclear. The CDR3 extends over 14 amino acids. V was shortened by 4 bases and J by 1 base, with 10 bases between the two germline ends. Germline CDR1 reads MNHNS; CDR2 reads SASEGT.

The V gene is TRBV28, the J gene TRBJ2-7, with D maybe TRBD1 (6 bases). This CDR3 contains 14 residues. Germline CDR1 reads MDHEN; CDR2 reads SYDVKM. The germline V and J ends were trimmed by 4 bases and 3 bases, with 13 bases remaining between them. CDR3 residues: CASSSPGTSYEQYF. The DNA for the CDR3 is TGTGCCAGCAGTTCCCCGGGGACAAGCTACGAGCAGTACTTC. Supplemented by reference TRBV28 and TRBJ2-7, the full variable domain reads DVKVTQSSRYLVKRTGEKVFLECVQDMDHENMFWYRQDPGLGLRLIYFSYDVKMKEKGDIPEGYSVSREKKERFSLILESASTNQTSMYLCASSSPGTSYEQYFGPGTRLTVT.

Judged by abundance, this clone is medium-sized. The sample holds other DNA sequences that translate to the same CDR3. V usage is TRBV19 and J usage is TRBJ1-5; D is uncertain. There are 13 residues in the CDR3. V lost 1 base and J lost 4, with 5 bases in between. Germline lookup yields CDR1 LNHDA and CDR2 SQIVND (reference sequence). CDR3 sequence (DNA): TGTGCCAGTAGTATAGGTCGAAATCAGCCCCAGCATTTT. Translated, it gives CASSIGRNQPQHF.

The chain uses TRBV28 and TRBJ1-5; D is perhaps TRBD1 (5 bases). Germline-derived CDR1 and CDR2 are MDHEN and SYDVKM. This CDR3 comprises 15 residues. The V and J ends lost 3 bases and 2 bases respectively, with 11 bases between them. The CDR3 nucleotides read TGTGCCAGCAGTTTTGGGGGTAACGGCAATCAGCCCCAGCATTTT. Translating it yields CASSFGGNGNQPQHF.

This clone appeared a single time. The V call is TRBV11-3, the J call TRBJ2-5; 9 bases match TRBD1. With 5 bases clipped from V and 5 bases from J, the junction kept 12 bases outside the gene matches. Germline CDR1 reads SGHNT; CDR2 reads YENEEA. The CDR3 has 16 amino acids. The CDR3: CASSPGTGTGGETQYF. CDR3 in DNA: TGTGCCAGCAGCCCCGGGACAGGGACCGGGGGGGAGACCCAGTACTTC.

The table lists this clone with a few counts. The rearrangement joins TRBV27 to TRBJ1-1; 9 positions match TRBD1. Trimming at V came to 6 bases and at J to 5 bases, leaving 10 bases not matched to a gene. This CDR3 contains 15 residues. Germline CDR1 is MNHEY and CDR2 is SMNVEV (reference sequence). This chain's CDR3 is CASSNPGQGKTEAFF. The CDR3 nucleotides are TGTGCCAGCAGCAATCCGGGACAGGGCAAAACTGAAGCTTTCTTT.

V is TRBV5-1 and J is TRBJ2-7, with 7 bases matching TRBD1. The V gene's germline CDR1 is SGHRS and CDR2 YFSETQ. The junction had 5 bases not matched to a gene; V was cut back by 0 bases and J by 5 bases. CDR3 length: 14 amino acids. The CDR3 is CASSLETGINEQYF. CDR3 nucleotides: TGCGCCAGCAGCTTGGAGACAGGGATTAACGAGCAGTACTTC.

The chain combines TRBV28 with TRBJ2-7; D gene unclear. CDR1 and CDR2 from the germline V gene are MDHEN and SYDVKM. Trimming removed 2 bases at V and 1 base at J, with 12 bases between. This CDR3 has 15 residues. DNA of the CDR3: TGTGCCAGCAGTTTACCAGCCCCTTTTTCCTACGAGCAGTACTTC. This encodes CASSLPAPFSYEQYF.

This chain joins TRBV18 and TRBJ2-7; possibly TRBD2 for D (5 bases). The CDR3 has 14 amino acids. The germline V gene encodes CDR1 KGHSH and CDR2 LQKENI. Trimming cost V 0 bases and J 3 bases, with 9 bases left between them. CDR3 amino acids: CASSPPTGFYEQYF. Here the CDR3 DNA reads TGTGCCAGCTCACCACCGACGGGATTCTACGAGCAGTACTTC.

The chain couples TRBV15 to TRBJ2-5; TRBD1 matches 9 bases. Germline assignment: CDR1 LNHNV and CDR2 YYDKDF (reference sequence). The CDR3 consists of 17 residues. Trimming removed 4 bases from V and 5 bases from J; junction bases left unmatched: 14. CDR3 loop: CATSTRRLQGAGETQYF. The CDR3 DNA sequence: TGTGCCACCAGCACGCGCCGTTTACAGGGGGCCGGGGAGACCCAGTACTTC.

The gene calls are TRBV14 and TRBJ2-5, with a possible D match to TRBD2 (6 bases). CDR3 length equals 15 residues. Deletions cut 1 base from V and 3 bases from J, with 12 bases between. CDR1 is SGHDN and CDR2 is FVKESK in the germline V gene. The CDR3 sequence is CASSQVGRTEETQYF. The CDR3 DNA follows: TGTGCCAGCAGCCAAGTCGGGAGAACGGAAGAGACCCAGTACTTC.

The chain joins TRBV7-2 to TRBJ1-5, with a weak D call TRBD1 (5 bases). CDR1 is SGHTA, CDR2 FQGNSA, per germline. Trimming removed 4 bases at V and 2 bases at J, with 12 bases between. The CDR3 has 15 residues. This chain's CDR3 is CASSYQRGGNQPQHF. The CDR3 DNA reads TGTGCCAGCAGCTACCAGAGGGGTGGCAATCAGCCCCAGCATTTT.

In this sample, this clone turned up once. V gene TRBV27 combines with J gene TRBJ1-1, with D maybe TRBD1 (5 bases). V was shortened by 7 bases and J by 2 bases, with 11 bases between the two germline ends. The CDR3 sequence is 13 residues long. Germline-derived CDR1 and CDR2 are MNHEY and SMNVEV (reference sequence). CDR3 sequence (DNA): TGTGCCAGCATGGGGACCGTAAACACTGAAGCTTTCTTT. It is translated as CASMGTVNTEAFF.

The J gene is TRBJ2-7, the V gene TRBV2, with 13 bases identical to TRBD2. Trimming removed 6 bases from V and 6 bases from J; junction bases left unmatched: 11. This CDR3 contains 16 residues. The germline gives CDR1 SNHLY, CDR2 FYNNEI. The CDR3 protein is CASSPLGLAGITEQYF. CDR3 DNA: TGTGCCAGCAGCCCTTTGGGACTAGCGGGAATCACCGAGCAGTACTTC.

The genes are TRBV29-1 and TRBJ2-7; 9 nucleotides line up with TRBD2. V lost 1 base and J lost 3; bases outside the gene matches: 7. Germline V gene sequence: CDR1 SQVTM, CDR2 ANQGSEA. The CDR3 length is 15 residues. For the CDR3, the DNA is TGCAGCGTTGAAGGGCTAGCGGGAAGGAACTACGAGCAGTACTTC. Residues: CSVEGLAGRNYEQYF.

V is TRBV28 and J is TRBJ1-5, with TRBD1 as a possible D gene (6 bases). V lost 5 bases, J lost 0 bases, and 14 bases lay in between. There are 16 residues in the CDR3. Germline-derived CDR1 and CDR2 are MDHEN and SYDVKM. The CDR3 region is CASSLHREYSNQPQHF. The CDR3 bases are TGTGCCAGCAGTCTACACAGGGAGTATAGCAATCAGCCCCAGCATTTT. Filled out from reference TRBV28 and TRBJ1-5, the complete variable domain reads DVKVTQSSRYLVKRTGEKVFLECVQDMDHENMFWYRQDPGLGLRLIYFSYDVKMKEKGDIPEGYSVSREKKERFSLILESASTNQTSMYLCASSLHREYSNQPQHFGDGTRLSIL.